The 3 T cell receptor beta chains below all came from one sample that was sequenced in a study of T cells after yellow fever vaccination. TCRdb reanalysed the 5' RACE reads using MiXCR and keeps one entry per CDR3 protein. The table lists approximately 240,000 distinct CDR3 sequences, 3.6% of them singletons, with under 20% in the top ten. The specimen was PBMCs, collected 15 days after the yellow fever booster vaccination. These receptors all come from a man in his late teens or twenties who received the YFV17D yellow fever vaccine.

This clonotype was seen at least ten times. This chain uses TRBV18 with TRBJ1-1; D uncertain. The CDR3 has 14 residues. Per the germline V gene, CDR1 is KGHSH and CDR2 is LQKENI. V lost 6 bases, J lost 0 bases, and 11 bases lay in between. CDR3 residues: CASSLSTMNTEAFF. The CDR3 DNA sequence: TGTGCCAGCTCCCTATCGACAATGAACACTGAAGCTTTCTTT.

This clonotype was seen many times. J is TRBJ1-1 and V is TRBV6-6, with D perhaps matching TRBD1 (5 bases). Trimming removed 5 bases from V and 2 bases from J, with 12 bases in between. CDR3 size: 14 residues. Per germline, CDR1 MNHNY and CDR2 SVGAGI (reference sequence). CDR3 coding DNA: TGTGCCAGCAGTACGAGGGACTACAACACTGAAGCTTTCTTT. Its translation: CASSTRDYNTEAFF.

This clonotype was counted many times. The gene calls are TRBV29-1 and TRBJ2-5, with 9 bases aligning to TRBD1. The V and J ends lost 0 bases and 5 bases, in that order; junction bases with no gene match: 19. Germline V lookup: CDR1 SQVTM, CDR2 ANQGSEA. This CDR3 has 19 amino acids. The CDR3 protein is CSVEDLRGQGMTNEETQYF. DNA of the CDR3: TGCAGCGTTGAAGATCTCAGGGGACAGGGTATGACCAATGAGGAGACCCAGTACTTC.